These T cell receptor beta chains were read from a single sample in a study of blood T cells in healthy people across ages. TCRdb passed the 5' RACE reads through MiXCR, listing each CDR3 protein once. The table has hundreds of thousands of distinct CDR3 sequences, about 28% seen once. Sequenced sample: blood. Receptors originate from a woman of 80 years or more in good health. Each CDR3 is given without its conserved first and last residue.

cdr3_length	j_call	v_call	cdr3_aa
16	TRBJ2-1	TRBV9	ASSVHAGTSGGYNEQF
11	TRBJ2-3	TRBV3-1	ASSLKPGDTQY
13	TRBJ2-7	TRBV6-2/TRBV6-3	ASSYSGQIAYEQY
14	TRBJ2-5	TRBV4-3	ASSQNGQGSQETQY
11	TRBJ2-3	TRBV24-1	ATRGGYTDTQY
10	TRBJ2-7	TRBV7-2	ASSLQTYEQY
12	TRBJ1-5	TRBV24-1	ATSDTGSGQPQH
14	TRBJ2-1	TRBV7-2	ASSPRQGRNFGERF
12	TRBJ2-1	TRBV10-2	ATKGQGEADEQF
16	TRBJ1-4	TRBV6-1	ASSRTPGQGAPNEKLF
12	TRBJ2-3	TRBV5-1	ASRGQGITDTQY
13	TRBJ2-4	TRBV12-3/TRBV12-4	ASRTNLDPPGIQY
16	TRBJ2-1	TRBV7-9	ASSLGTSGQIKQKTQF
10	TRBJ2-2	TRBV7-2	ASSPPNGELF
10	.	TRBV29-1	SVRTGFYEQY
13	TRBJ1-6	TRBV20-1	SARWGGTDNSPPH
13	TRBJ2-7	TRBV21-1	ASSKDGGGLREQY
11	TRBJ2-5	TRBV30	AWGSAGQETQY
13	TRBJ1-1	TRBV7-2	ASSDRDRGHTEAF
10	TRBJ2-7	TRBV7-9	ASSQTVYEQY
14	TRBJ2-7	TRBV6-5	ASSYSGGQGSYEQY
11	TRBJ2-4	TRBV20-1	SARILAKNIQY
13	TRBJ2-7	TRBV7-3	ASRTGILSSYEQY
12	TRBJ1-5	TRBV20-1	SARPRLRDQPQH
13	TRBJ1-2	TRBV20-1	SAGGTGGAVYGHT
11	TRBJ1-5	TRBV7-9	ASSPLGDQPQH
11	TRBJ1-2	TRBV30	AWSGGTAYGYT
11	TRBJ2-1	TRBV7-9	ASSFSGSNEQF
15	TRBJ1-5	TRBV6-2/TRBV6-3	ASSSTLEGAVHQPQH
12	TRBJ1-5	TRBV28	ASSTDTGGQPQH
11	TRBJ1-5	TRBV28	ASVGRINQPQH
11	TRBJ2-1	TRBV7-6	ASSPEDYNEQF
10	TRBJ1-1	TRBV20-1	SAAGTATEAF
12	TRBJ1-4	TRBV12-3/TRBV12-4	ASSQRDRGRKLF
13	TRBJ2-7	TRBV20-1	SAEEMAGGTYEQY
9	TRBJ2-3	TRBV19	ASSKPDTQY
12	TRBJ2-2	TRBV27	ASSFRPGGRELF
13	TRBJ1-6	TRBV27	ASRRAGDGNSPLH
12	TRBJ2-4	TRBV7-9	ASSFGTSKNIQY
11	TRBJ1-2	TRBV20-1	SADSGTIYGYT
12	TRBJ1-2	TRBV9	ASSVGDRAGGYT
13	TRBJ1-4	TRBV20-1	SAVTEGARGEKLF
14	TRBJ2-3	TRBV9	ASSAAISASTDTQY
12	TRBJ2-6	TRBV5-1	ASSLDTGANVLT
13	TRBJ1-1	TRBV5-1	ASAELAGTGERAF
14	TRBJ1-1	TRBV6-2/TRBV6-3	ASNGNRLGEGTEAF
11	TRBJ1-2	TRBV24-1	ATSDQTGYGYT
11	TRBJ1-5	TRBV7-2	ASSLGRDQPQH
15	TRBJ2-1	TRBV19	ASSKWTGQGYDNEQF
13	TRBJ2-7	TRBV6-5	ASSYSQGRGYEQY
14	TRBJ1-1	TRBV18	ASSSWRQVRDTEAF
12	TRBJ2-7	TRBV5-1	ASSISGGAYEQY
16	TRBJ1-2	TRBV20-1	SARSNRDREAPNYGYT
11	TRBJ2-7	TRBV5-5	ASSLRTDLEQY
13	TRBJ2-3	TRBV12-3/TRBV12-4	ASSLWESGTDTQY
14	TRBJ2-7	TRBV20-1	SARSRTGEILGEQY
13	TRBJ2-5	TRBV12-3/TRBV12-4	ASRDYRGAGETQY
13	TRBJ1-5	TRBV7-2	ASSQEPGKVQPQH
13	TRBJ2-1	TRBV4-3	ASSQAGTNYNEQF
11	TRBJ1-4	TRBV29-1	SVVDRAGEKLF